Shown below are 24 T cell receptor beta chains from a single sample sequenced in a study of blood T cells in healthy people across ages. A second 7 to 11 cycle PCR used barcoded and J-beta primers. TCRdb itself ran the 5' RACE reads through MiXCR, one entry per CDR3 protein. Seen here are over 1,200,000 distinct CDR3 sequences, roughly 60% observed once, and the top ten hold more than 6%. Sequences were obtained from blood. These receptors originate from a man between 18 and 29 years old in good health.

As regards this clonotype: At one boundary the junction diverges from the germline segment, which might be a read error. The J gene is TRBJ2-1, the V gene TRBV7-6; D may be TRBD1 or TRBD2 (5 bases each). The CDR3 spans 11 residues. CDR1 SGHVS and CDR2 FNYEAQ come from the germline V gene. DNA of the CDR3: TGTGCCAGCAGCTCCGGGGCCAGAGAGTACTTC. Protein product: CASSSGAREYF.

The chain links TRBV4-1 to TRBJ2-5; TRBD2 might be the D (5 bases). The tail of the sequence fits TRBJ2-7 better, so the J call may be wrong. In germline, CDR1 is MGHRA, CDR2 YSYEKL. The CDR3 sequence is 15 residues long. This CDR3 is CASSQVLRGVYEQYF. The CDR3 coding sequence is TGCGCCAGCAGCCAAGTGCTACGGGGTGTGTACGAGCAGTACTTC.

The chain combines TRBV10-3 with TRBJ2-7; D perhaps matches TRBD1 (6 bases). The CDR3 totals 16 residues. Trimming cost V 3 bases and J 2 bases, with 17 bases left between them. Germline CDR1 and CDR2: ENHRY and SYGVKD. This CDR3 reads CAISDLDSRGPYEQYF. The CDR3 coding sequence is TGTGCCATCAGTGATCTGGACAGCCGAGGACCCTACGAGCAGTACTTC.

The chain couples TRBV15 to TRBJ2-7; perhaps TRBD1 as D (6 bases). V dropped 0 bases and J dropped 3 bases, with 9 bases sitting between them. The CDR3 spans 14 residues. Germline V gives CDR1 LNHNV, CDR2 YYDKDF (reference sequence). The CDR3 bases are TGTGCCACCAGCAGAGATAGGGGGTTCTACGAGCAGTACTTC. It codes for CATSRDRGFYEQYF.

The genes are TRBV20-1 and TRBJ2-5, with D perhaps matching TRBD1 (6 bases). The CDR3 runs to 13 residues. Trimming pared 0 bases from V and 9 bases from J, leaving 14 bases between. From germline, CDR1 is DFQATT and CDR2 SNEGSKA (reference sequence). CDR3 sequence (DNA): TGCAGTGCTAGAGATCGTGGGGGCGCAGCCCAGTACTTC. Translated: CSARDRGGAAQYF.

V is TRBV9 and J is TRBJ2-7; D is uncertain. The length of the CDR3 is 17 residues. Per germline, CDR1 SGDLS and CDR2 YYNGEE. The V gene lost 0 bases and the J gene lost 0 bases, with 16 bases spanning the gap. The CDR3 reads CASSVVSKPRSSYEQYF. The CDR3 coding sequence is TGTGCCAGCAGCGTAGTATCAAAACCCAGGAGCTCCTACGAGCAGTACTTC.

The CDR3: CASTRLVQETQYF. In nucleotides, the CDR3 is TGTGCCAGCACCCGCTTAGTACAAGAGACCCAGTACTTC. The genes are TRBV7-2 and TRBJ2-5, with no clear D. Trimming removed 7 bases at V and 2 bases at J, with 11 bases between. The CDR3 covers 13 residues. CDR1 is SGHTA and CDR2 is FQGNSA in the germline V gene.

The chain has TRBV4-2 and TRBJ1-5; maybe TRBD1 (5 bases). Deletions cut 1 base from V and 4 bases from J, with 17 bases between. This CDR3 has 17 amino acids. Germline CDR1 LGHNA, CDR2 YNFKEQ. For the CDR3, the DNA is TGTGCCAGCAGCCAAGTACCGGGACGCTCTGCAAATCAGCCCCAGCATTTT. Translated: CASSQVPGRSANQPQHF.

CDR3 region: CASISPGANEQFF. The CDR3 nucleotides are TGTGCCAGCATCTCACCAGGAGCTAATGAGCAGTTCTTC. The chain joins TRBV2 to TRBJ2-1; D is ambiguous. Germline V gene sequence: CDR1 SNHLY, CDR2 FYNNEI. Trimming shortened V by 7 bases and J by 7 bases, and 14 bases separated the two germline ends. The CDR3 spans 13 residues.

At least ten counts were recorded for this clonotype. Compared with germline, one end of the junction differs, possibly owing to a read error. This chain uses TRBV4-1 with TRBJ2-3; a possible D gene is TRBD2 (5 bases). The better agreement between TRBJ2-5 and the DNA end casts doubt on the J call. The CDR3 spans 12 residues. Germline assignment: CDR1 MGHRA and CDR2 YSYEKL. This chain's CDR3 is CASSQVGGTQYF. In DNA form, the CDR3 reads TGTGCCAGCAGCCAAGTCGGAGGGACCCAGTACTTC.

The genes are TRBV20-1 and TRBJ1-2; weak D call: TRBD1 (5 bases). Trimming shortened V by 2 bases and J by 10 bases, and 17 bases separated the two germline ends. The V gene's germline CDR1 is DFQATT and CDR2 SNEGSKA (reference sequence). The CDR3 has 13 amino acids. The chain's CDR3 is CSARPQGEGFYTF. The CDR3 DNA is TGCAGTGCTAGACCCCAAGGTGAGGGGTTCTACACCTTC.

The chain is built from TRBV5-5 and TRBJ2-1, with a possible D match to TRBD2 (5 bases). V was cut by 4 bases and J by 2 bases, with 13 bases left in between. The CDR3 extends over 15 amino acids. In germline, CDR1 is SGHKS, CDR2 YYEKEE (reference sequence). The CDR3 loop is CASSGGLSTYNEQFF. The CDR3 region has the DNA TGTGCCAGCAGCGGCGGACTGTCCACCTACAATGAGCAGTTCTTC.

This chain joins TRBV4-2 and TRBJ1-6; 8 nucleotides align to TRBD1. The CDR3 has 15 residues. V lost 5 bases to trimming and J lost 9 bases; unmatched junction nucleotides: 9. The germline gives CDR1 LGHNA, CDR2 YNFKEQ. CDR3: CASSKDRAIGSPLHF. CDR3 in DNA: TGTGCCAGCAGCAAGGACAGGGCCATTGGTTCACCCCTCCACTTT.

Notes on this clonotype: Being one base from a much bigger clone, this may be a read error. The V gene is TRBV20-1, the J gene TRBJ2-3; unclear D gene. Germline V gene sequence: CDR1 DFQATT, CDR2 SNEGSKA (reference sequence). The CDR3 consists of 15 residues. V gave up 3 bases and J gave up 3 bases, with 16 bases separating them. In DNA, the CDR3 is TGCAGTGCTAGTATTGGTGTGGGGTTAACAGATACGCAGTATTTT. It is translated as CSASIGVGLTDTQYF.

The chain combines TRBV10-3 with TRBJ1-2; perhaps TRBD1 as D (5 bases). V was clipped by 2 bases and J by 3 bases, with 13 bases between them. CDR1 is ENHRY, CDR2 SYGVKD, per germline. This CDR3 is built from 15 residues. CDR3 loop: CAISEKPGGDYGYTF. The CDR3 DNA reads TGTGCCATCAGTGAGAAACCGGGGGGGGACTATGGCTACACCTTC.

V and J are TRBV20-1 and TRBJ2-3; the D gene is possibly TRBD2 (6 bases). This CDR3 comprises 13 residues. Between the trimmed V and J ends, which lost 4 bases and 5 bases, there was a span of 13 bases. The germline V gene encodes CDR1 DFQATT and CDR2 SNEGSKA (reference sequence). CDR3 nucleotides: TGCAGTGCTACCCCCGGGGGAAAAGATACGCAGTATTTT. This gives the protein CSATPGGKDTQYF.

This chain connects TRBV2 to TRBJ1-2, with D unclear. Looked up from germline, CDR1 is SNHLY and CDR2 is FYNNEI. V shed 2 bases and J shed 7 bases, with 8 bases lying between them. The length of the CDR3 is 12 residues. DNA of the CDR3: TGTGCCAGCAGTGAATGGGCGAGTGGCTACACCTTC. Protein: CASSEWASGYTF.

The chain uses TRBV20-1 and TRBJ2-1; D call uncertain. The V gene lost 5 bases and the J gene lost 4 bases, with 15 bases spanning the gap. The CDR3 length is 14 residues. The germline V gene encodes CDR1 DFQATT and CDR2 SNEGSKA (reference sequence). The CDR3 region has the DNA TGCAGTGCTCTCGACCCTCAGGAATACAATGAGCAGTTCTTC. This codes for CSALDPQEYNEQFF.

CDR3 residues: CASSRQVGTEAFF. The CDR3, as DNA: TGTGCCAGCAGCCGACAGGTGGGGACTGAAGCTTTCTTT. The chain links TRBV27 to TRBJ1-1; a possible D gene is TRBD1 (6 bases). The V end was cut by 6 bases, the J end by 5 bases, with 13 bases between. Germline V CDR1 and CDR2: MNHEY, SMNVEV (reference sequence). The CDR3 contains 13 residues.

This clonotype has just a few counts. The chain has TRBV27 and TRBJ2-7, with 7 bases aligning to TRBD1. Trimming at V came to 6 bases and at J to 3 bases, leaving 5 bases not matched to a gene. The germline gives CDR1 MNHEY, CDR2 SMNVEV (reference sequence). CDR3 length: 13 residues. This CDR3 reads CASSWDSNYEQYF. DNA of the CDR3: TGTGCCAGCAGCTGGGACAGCAACTACGAGCAGTACTTC.

The chain recombines TRBV7-9 with TRBJ1-2; no reliable D call. The length of the CDR3 is 15 residues. V lost 5 bases to trimming and J lost 4 bases, with 17 bases between them. The germline CDR1 and CDR2 sequences are SEHNR and FQNEAQ (reference sequence). Here the CDR3 reads CASSPTRAAIYGYTF. CDR3 bases: TGTGCCAGCAGCCCAACCCGGGCAGCTATCTATGGCTACACCTTC. Full variable domain (missing parts from reference TRBV7-9 and TRBJ1-2): DTGVSQNPRHKITKRGQNVTFRCDPISEHNRLYWYRQTLGQGPEFLTYFQNEAQLEKSRLLSDRFSAERPKGSFSTLEIQRTEQGDSAMYLCASSPTRAAIYGYTFGSGTRLTVV.

J is TRBJ2-5 and V is TRBV4-2; 8 nucleotides line up with TRBD2. With V trimmed by 1 base and J by 7 bases, 11 bases remained unmatched. Germline V gene lookup returns CDR1 LGHNA and CDR2 YNFKEQ. This CDR3 region has 16 residues. Written as DNA, the CDR3 is TGTGCCAGCAGCCAAGTCGTAGCGGGGAACCCGGGGACCCAGTACTTC. Protein product: CASSQVVAGNPGTQYF.

The rearrangement uses TRBV27 and TRBJ2-7; no clear D gene. The CDR3 consists of 15 residues. V was trimmed by 0 bases and J by 6 bases, leaving 15 bases between them. CDR1 and CDR2 from the germline V gene are MNHEY and SMNVEV (reference sequence). CDR3 loop: CASSLSGSGRGEQYF. In DNA, the CDR3 is TGTGCCAGCAGTTTATCCGGCTCGGGTAGAGGCGAGCAGTACTTC.

The gene calls are TRBV11-2 and TRBJ2-5, with a weak D call TRBD2 (5 bases). The CDR3 runs to 16 residues. Germline V gene data show CDR1 as SGHAT and CDR2 as FQNNGV. V was shortened by 5 bases and J by 3 bases, with 19 bases between the two germline ends. The CDR3 spells CASSQDRGESEETQYF. As DNA, the CDR3 is TGTGCCAGCAGCCAGGACCGTGGGGAGTCGGAAGAGACCCAGTACTTC.